The 3 T cell receptor beta chains below were found in one sample sequenced in a study of blood T cell repertoires in COVID-19. Libraries were prepared by immunoSEQ multiplex PCR; TCRdb keeps only in-frame clonotypes and omits some of them. Among 270,000 or so clones listed, around 90% were seen once. The sample consisted of peripheral blood. These receptors were taken from a woman in her thirties or forties who had recovered from COVID-19.

This clone has only one observation. The chain recombines TRBV6-5 with TRBJ2-7; no definite D call. Deletions cut 5 bases from V and 6 bases from J, with 11 bases between. This CDR3 comprises 12 residues. The V gene's germline CDR1 is MNHEY and CDR2 SVGAGI. The CDR3 region has the DNA TGTGCCAGCAGTAGTACCCCTAGCGAGCAGTACTTC. It encodes CASSSTPSEQYF.

The V call is TRBV20-1, the J call TRBJ2-5; D ambiguous. The CDR3 is 11 residues long. The V gene lost 3 bases and the J gene lost 5 bases, with 7 bases spanning the gap. Per the germline V gene, CDR1 is DFQATT and CDR2 is SNEGSKA (reference sequence). The CDR3 nucleotides are TGCAGTGCTAGTCCCCGGGAGACCCAGTACTTC. It is translated as CSASPRETQYF.

The V and J genes are TRBV5-1 and TRBJ2-2; D is possibly TRBD1 (5 bases). Germline V gene sequence: CDR1 SGHRS, CDR2 YFSETQ. The CDR3 is 15 amino acids. V lost 4 bases to trimming and J lost 3 bases, with 13 bases between them. CDR3 sequence (DNA): TGCGCCAGCAGCACCAGGGAAGCCGACACCGGGGAGCTGTTTTTT. This sequence encodes CASSTREADTGELFF.